The clone carrying this T cell receptor beta chain occurred a few times. PCR involved 60 Vbeta and 13 Jbeta primers. Libraries were prepared by immunoSEQ multiplex PCR; TCRdb keeps only in-frame clonotypes and omits some of them. The sample contains 69,000 or so clones, 74% of which appear only once. The data were taken from a study of cytomegalovirus exposure and HLA in healthy donors. Germline CDR1 SGHAT, CDR2 FQNNGV. CDR3 length: 16 amino acids. V lost 4 bases to trimming and J lost 3 bases, with 15 bases between them. The chain is built from TRBV11-2 and TRBJ2-2; a weak D match, TRBD1 (6 bases). Sequenced: PBMCs. This TCR was recovered from an older woman in good health and CMV-seropositive. The CDR3, as DNA: TGTGCCAGCAGCTCCCAGGGGCAGGGCTACACCGGGGAGCTGTTTTTT. It translates to CASSSQGQGYTGELFF.